This T cell receptor (beta chain) was sequenced for a study of T cells after yellow fever vaccination. Study-level information: Libraries from low-cell-number fractions were prepared with the SMART-Seq v4 Ultra Low Input RNA kit. Overall study findings and caveats: Secondary responses were weaker yet peaked faster, day 5 versus 15. The booster response re-showed most primary clones: approximately 95% CD4, approximately 86% CD8.

By 5'RACE template switching, TCR cDNA was produced, with a universal primer site and UMIs added in the process. TCRdb fed the 5' RACE reads into MiXCR, producing one record per CDR3 protein. The data contain about 400,000 distinct CDR3 sequences, under 7.5% of them seen just once; the ten biggest clones take up 15%. Comment on this clonotype: Its target is not known.

This CDR3 has 15 residues. Unmatched junction bases numbered 3, after V lost 2 bases and J lost 2 bases. Germline loops: CDR1 KGHDR, CDR2 SFDVKD. This TCR was sampled from a man aged 25-45 years who received the YFV17D yellow fever vaccine. This chain connects TRBV24-1 to TRBJ2-7, with 9 bases matching TRBD1. Here the sequenced sample was PBMCs, taken 5 days after the yellow fever booster vaccination. CDR3 coding DNA: TGTGCCACCAGTGATTCCGGGACAGGGCCCTACGAGCAGTACTTC. Translation gives CATSDSGTGPYEQYF.